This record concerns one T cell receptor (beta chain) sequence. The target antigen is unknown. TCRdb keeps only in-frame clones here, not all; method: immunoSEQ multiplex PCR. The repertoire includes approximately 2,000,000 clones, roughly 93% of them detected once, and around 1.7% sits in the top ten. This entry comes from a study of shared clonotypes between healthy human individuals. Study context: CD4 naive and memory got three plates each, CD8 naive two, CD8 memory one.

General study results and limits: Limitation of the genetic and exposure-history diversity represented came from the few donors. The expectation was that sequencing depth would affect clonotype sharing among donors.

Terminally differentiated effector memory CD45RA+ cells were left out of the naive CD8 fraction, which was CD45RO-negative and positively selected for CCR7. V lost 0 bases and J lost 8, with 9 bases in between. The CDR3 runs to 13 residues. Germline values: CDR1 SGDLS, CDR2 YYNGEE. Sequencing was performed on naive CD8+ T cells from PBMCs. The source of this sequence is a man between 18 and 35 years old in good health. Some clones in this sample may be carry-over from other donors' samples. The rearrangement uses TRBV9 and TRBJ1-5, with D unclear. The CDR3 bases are TGTGCCAGCAGCGTAGGTACAAATGAGCCCCAGCATTTT. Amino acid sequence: CASSVGTNEPQHF.